The rows below give T cell receptor beta chains drawn from one sample of a study of response to subunit inactivated influenza vaccine. TCRdb analysed the RT-PCR reads with MiXCR anew, one entry per CDR3 protein. The table records hundreds of thousands of distinct CDR3 sequences, approximately 14% of them present only once. The sample consisted of PBMCs from blood, taken approximately 12 days after vaccination. These receptors were obtained from a man aged 50-59 years who received an inactivated influenza vaccine. The CDR3 runs from the conserved cysteine through the conserved F or W. D genes are given only for firm matches. Part of the rows lack a size; the others show once, few, many or a class for expanded clones.

len: 14; j_gene: TRBJ2-5; d_gene: -; v_gene: TRBV20-1; abundance: few; CDR3nt: TGCAGTGCTAGAGGAGGCTTTTTCAGGGAGACCCAGTACTTC; CDR3aa: CSARGGFFRETQYF
len: 17; j_gene: TRBJ2-5; d_gene: -; v_gene: TRBV12-3/TRBV12-4; abundance: -; CDR3nt: TGTGCCAGCAGACTGGGCAGAATTATGGACCGGGGGGAGACCCAGTACTTC; CDR3aa: CASRLGRIMDRGETQYF
len: 17; j_gene: TRBJ2-2; d_gene: -; v_gene: TRBV4-3; abundance: few; CDR3nt: TGCGCCAGCAGCCAAGAGACCGTAGGACTCAAAGCTCGCGAGCTGTTTTTT; CDR3aa: CASSQETVGLKARELFF
len: 14; j_gene: TRBJ1-6; d_gene: TRBD1; v_gene: TRBV20-1; abundance: few; CDR3nt: TGCAGTGCCGGACAGGGCCTATATAATTCACCCCTCCACTTT; CDR3aa: CSAGQGLYNSPLHF
len: 17; j_gene: TRBJ2-7; d_gene: TRBD2; v_gene: TRBV7-9; abundance: few; CDR3nt: TGTGCCAGCAGCTTTGATAGCGGGGGCCGGCCCGCCTACGAGCAGTACTTC; CDR3aa: CASSFDSGGRPAYEQYF
len: 14; j_gene: TRBJ2-3; d_gene: -; v_gene: TRBV6-5; abundance: few; CDR3nt: TGTGCCAGCAGTCTCGACTGGGGGTGGGGTGTTGGGTATTTT; CDR3aa: CASSLDWGWGVGYF
len: 17; j_gene: TRBJ2-5; d_gene: TRBD1; v_gene: TRBV12-3/TRBV12-4; abundance: few; CDR3nt: TGTGCCAGCAGTGGGGGTTCAGCAGGGGGCATCCAAGAGACCCAGTACTTC; CDR3aa: CASSGGSAGGIQETQYF
len: 15; j_gene: TRBJ2-1; d_gene: -; v_gene: TRBV3-1; abundance: few; CDR3nt: TGTGCCAGCAGTTATCTCCCGGGGCGGGGCGATGAGCAGTTCTTC; CDR3aa: CASSYLPGRGDEQFF
len: 14; j_gene: TRBJ1-1; d_gene: -; v_gene: TRBV12-3/TRBV12-4; abundance: many; CDR3nt: TGTGCCAGCAGGACGGGACCGGAGAACACTGAAGCTTTCTTT; CDR3aa: CASRTGPENTEAFF
len: 14; j_gene: TRBJ1-6; d_gene: -; v_gene: TRBV6-2/TRBV6-3; abundance: few; CDR3nt: TGTGCCAGCAGTTACGGGATTGATAATTCACCCCTCCACTTT; CDR3aa: CASSYGIDNSPLHF
len: 11; j_gene: TRBJ2-5; d_gene: -; v_gene: TRBV11-2; abundance: -; CDR3nt: TGTGCCAGCAGCTCGCGGGTTCCCCAGTACTTC; CDR3aa: CASSSRVPQYF
len: 14; j_gene: TRBJ1-1; d_gene: -; v_gene: TRBV29-1; abundance: -; CDR3nt: TGCAGCGTTGAATCGCGGGAGCGTGGAACTGAAGCTTTCTTT; CDR3aa: CSVESRERGTEAFF
len: 14; j_gene: TRBJ2-2; d_gene: TRBD2; v_gene: TRBV12-3/TRBV12-4; abundance: -; CDR3nt: TGTGCCGGCAGTCCCCGGGGGGGCACCGGGGAGCTGTTTTTT; CDR3aa: CAGSPRGGTGELFF
len: 14; j_gene: TRBJ2-7; d_gene: -; v_gene: TRBV6-2/TRBV6-3; abundance: -; CDR3nt: TGTGCCAGCAGTTACCTCCGACTAGCCTACGAGCAGTACTTC; CDR3aa: CASSYLRLAYEQYF
len: 15; j_gene: TRBJ2-2; d_gene: TRBD2; v_gene: TRBV4-1; abundance: -; CDR3nt: TGCGCCAGCAGCCAAGGGGGGGGTTTTCGCGGGGAGCTGTTTTTT; CDR3aa: CASSQGGGFRGELFF